This TCR beta chain came from a study of technical replicates of blood from a handful of donors. The protocol was immunoSEQ multiplex PCR, while the TCRdb copy is restricted to in-frame clones and leaves out a portion. The sample has 60,000 to 80,000 clones, approximately 90% seen once; the top ten hold 4.7%. V shed 3 bases, J shed 7 bases, and the junction held 6 bases outside the gene matches. The germline V gene has CDR1 LNHNV and CDR2 YYDKDF (reference sequence). This CDR3 comprises 16 residues. The V call is TRBV15, the J call TRBJ2-1; TRBD2 agrees at 13 bases. This TCR was sampled from a human donor in good health. Some clones in this sample may be carry-over from other donors' samples. Sequenced material: PBMCs. The CDR3 region has the DNA TGTGCCACCAGCAGCCGGGGACTAGCGGGGCCGAATGAGCAGTTCTTC. This encodes CATSSRGLAGPNEQFF.